These T cell receptor beta chains were read from a single sample in a study of T cell responses to AZD1222 COVID-19 vaccine. TCRdb keeps only in-frame clones here, not all; method: immunoSEQ multiplex PCR. The data contain more than 65,000 clones, more than 75% of them singletons. Sample: peripheral blood, taken on day 0 of AZD1222 vaccination. The receptors derive from an adult in good health. The CDR3 runs from the conserved cysteine through the conserved F or W. The D gene is left open where the match is weak. Some rows have no size entry. The others give once, few or many, or a class for an expanded clone.

CDR3nt: TGTGCCACCAGTGATGGCCAGAAGCAGTTCTTC; CDR3aa: CATSDGQKQFF; d_gene: -; j_gene: TRBJ2-1; v_gene: TRBV24-1; abundance: -
CDR3nt: TGTGCCAGCAGCTTACTGGTCAACTCCTACGAGCAGTACTTC; CDR3aa: CASSLLVNSYEQYF; d_gene: -; j_gene: TRBJ2-7; v_gene: TRBV7-2; abundance: -
CDR3nt: TGTGCCAGCTCAGGGCGGAGTAATGAAAAACTGTTTTTT; CDR3aa: CASSGRSNEKLFF; d_gene: -; j_gene: TRBJ1-4; v_gene: TRBV18; abundance: -
CDR3nt: TGCAGCGTTGACAGGAACTATGGCTACACCTTC; CDR3aa: CSVDRNYGYTF; d_gene: -; j_gene: TRBJ1-2; v_gene: TRBV29-1; abundance: -
CDR3nt: TGTGCCAGCAGTTACTACGGAGGTGAGCAGTTCTTC; CDR3aa: CASSYYGGEQFF; d_gene: -; j_gene: TRBJ2-1; v_gene: TRBV6-2/TRBV6-3; abundance: -
CDR3nt: TGCAGCGTTGCAGAGGGCGCTGAAGCTTTCTTT; CDR3aa: CSVAEGAEAFF; d_gene: -; j_gene: TRBJ1-1; v_gene: TRBV29-1; abundance: few
CDR3nt: TGCAGCGTTGGTGGACAGTATAACACAGATACGCAGTATTTT; CDR3aa: CSVGGQYNTDTQYF; d_gene: -; j_gene: TRBJ2-3; v_gene: TRBV29-1; abundance: few
CDR3nt: TGTGCCAGCAGTTTACTTGTTGGGACTAGCGAAGATACGCAGTATTTT; CDR3aa: CASSLLVGTSEDTQYF; d_gene: TRBD2; j_gene: TRBJ2-3; v_gene: TRBV27; abundance: -
CDR3nt: TGTGCCAGCGGGATCGGAAGCTCCTACAATGAGCAGTTCTTC; CDR3aa: CASGIGSSYNEQFF; d_gene: -; j_gene: TRBJ2-1; v_gene: TRBV11-2; abundance: -
CDR3nt: TGTGCCATCAGCCCTTTTCGGGATAGCGGGAGTGTAGATACGCAATATTTT; CDR3aa: CAISPFRDSGSVDTQYF; d_gene: TRBD2; j_gene: TRBJ2-3; v_gene: TRBV10-3; abundance: once